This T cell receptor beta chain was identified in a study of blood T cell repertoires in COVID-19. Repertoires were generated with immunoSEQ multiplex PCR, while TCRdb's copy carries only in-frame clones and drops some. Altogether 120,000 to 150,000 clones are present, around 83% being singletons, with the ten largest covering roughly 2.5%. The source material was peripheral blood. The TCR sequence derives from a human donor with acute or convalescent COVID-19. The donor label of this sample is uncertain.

CDR3 nucleotides: TGTGCCAGCAGTTACGTGGGGACTAGCACAGATACGCAGTATTTT. Translating gives CASSYVGTSTDTQYF. The chain recombines TRBV6-5 with TRBJ2-3, with D perhaps matching TRBD2 (6 bases). CDR3 length equals 15 residues. CDR1 is MNHEY and CDR2 is SVGAGI in the germline V gene. V lost 2 bases and J 0 bases, leaving 9 bases between the germline ends.